Below are 2 T cell receptor beta chains sequenced from a single sample in a study of control samples from healthy donors and cancer patients. Only in-frame clones appear in the TCRdb table, and some are missing; sequencing was by immunoSEQ multiplex PCR. Among some 410,000 clones, around nine tenths were seen once, and the ten largest hold around 6.5%. Specimen: PBMCs. All receptors derive from a man aged 35-49 years with head and neck cancer.

V and J are TRBV28 and TRBJ1-4; D is uncertain. Germline loops: CDR1 MDHEN, CDR2 SYDVKM. The CDR3 has 14 residues. Trimming cost V 3 bases and J 0 bases, with 5 bases left between them. The CDR3 DNA reads as TGTGCCAGCAGTTTCCATCCAACTAATGAAAAACTGTTTTTT. It yields the protein CASSFHPTNEKLFF.

This chain uses TRBV10-1 with TRBJ2-2; D remains unclear. Trimming removed 6 bases at V and 2 bases at J, with 4 bases between. CDR3 length equals 12 residues. CDR1 and CDR2 (germline): WNHNN, SYGVQD (reference sequence). CDR3 DNA: TGCGCCAGCAGCCATAACACCGGGGAGCTGTTTTTT. Its protein is CASSHNTGELFF.